This T cell receptor (beta chain) was obtained from a study of T cell changes during pregnancy in multiple sclerosis. The V end was cut by 2 bases, the J end by 0 bases, with 10 bases between. CDR3 length equals 14 residues. Per germline, CDR1 GTSNPN and CDR2 SVGIG (reference sequence). Sequencing was performed with immunoSEQ multiplex PCR; in TCRdb, only in-frame clones are kept and a portion is missing. The sample carries almost 50,000 clones, more than 85% recorded once. The TCR originated in a female donor with multiple sclerosis, enrolled in a pregnancy study. The material was peripheral blood, obtained after pregnancy. The chain recombines TRBV30 with TRBJ1-2, with D maybe TRBD1 (6 bases). CDR3: CAWSHGTTNYGYTF. The CDR3 DNA reads as TGTGCCTGGAGTCATGGGACAACTAACTATGGCTACACCTTC.